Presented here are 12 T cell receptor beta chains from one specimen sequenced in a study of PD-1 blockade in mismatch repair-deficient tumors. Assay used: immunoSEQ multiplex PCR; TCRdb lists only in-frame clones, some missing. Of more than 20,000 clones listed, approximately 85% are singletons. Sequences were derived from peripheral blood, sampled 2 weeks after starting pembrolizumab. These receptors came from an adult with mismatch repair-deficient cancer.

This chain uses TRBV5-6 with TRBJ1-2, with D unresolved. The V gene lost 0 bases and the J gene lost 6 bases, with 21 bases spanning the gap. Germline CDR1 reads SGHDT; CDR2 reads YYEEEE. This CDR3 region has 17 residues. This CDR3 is CASSLAATVTVENGYTF. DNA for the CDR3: TGTGCCAGCAGCTTGGCCGCAACCGTGACCGTTGAGAATGGCTACACCTTC.

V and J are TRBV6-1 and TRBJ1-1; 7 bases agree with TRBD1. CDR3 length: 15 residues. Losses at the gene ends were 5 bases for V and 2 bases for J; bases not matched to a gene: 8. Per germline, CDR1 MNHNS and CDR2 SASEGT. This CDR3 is CASSWARGGNTEAFF. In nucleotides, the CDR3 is TGTGCCAGCAGTTGGGCCAGGGGGGGAAACACTGAAGCTTTCTTT.

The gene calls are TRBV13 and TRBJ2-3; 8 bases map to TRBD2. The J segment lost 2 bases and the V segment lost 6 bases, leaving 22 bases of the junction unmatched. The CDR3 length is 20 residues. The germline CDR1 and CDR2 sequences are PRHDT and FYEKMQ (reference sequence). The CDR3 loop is CASSPASSGQAHPTTDTQYF. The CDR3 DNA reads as TGTGCCAGCAGTCCAGCGTCTAGCGGGCAAGCCCACCCCACCACAGATACGCAGTATTTT.

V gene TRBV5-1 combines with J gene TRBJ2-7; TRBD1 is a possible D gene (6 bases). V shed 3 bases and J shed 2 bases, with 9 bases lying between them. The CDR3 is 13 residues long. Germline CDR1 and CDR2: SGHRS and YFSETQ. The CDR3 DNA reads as TGCGCCAGCAGCTCCGGACAGACCTACGAGCAGTACTTC. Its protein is CASSSGQTYEQYF.

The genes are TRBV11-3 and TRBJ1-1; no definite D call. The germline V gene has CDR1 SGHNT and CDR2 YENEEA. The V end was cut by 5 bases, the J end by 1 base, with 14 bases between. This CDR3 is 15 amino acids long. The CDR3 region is CASSPLGGANTEAFF. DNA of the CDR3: TGTGCCAGCAGCCCCCTGGGAGGTGCGAACACTGAAGCTTTCTTT.

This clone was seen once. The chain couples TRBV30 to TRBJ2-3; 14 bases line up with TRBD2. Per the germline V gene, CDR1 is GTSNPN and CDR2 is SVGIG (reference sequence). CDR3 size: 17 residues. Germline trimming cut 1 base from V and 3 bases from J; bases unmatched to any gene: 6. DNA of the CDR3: TGTGCCTGGAGTGAAGGGACTAGCGGGAGTTCTACAGATACGCAGTATTTT. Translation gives CAWSEGTSGSSTDTQYF.

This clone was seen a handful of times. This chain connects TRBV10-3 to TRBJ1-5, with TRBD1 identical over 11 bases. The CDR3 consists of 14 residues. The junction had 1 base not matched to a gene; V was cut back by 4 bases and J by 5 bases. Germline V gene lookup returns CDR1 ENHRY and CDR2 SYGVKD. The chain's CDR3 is CAISGTGGDQPQHF. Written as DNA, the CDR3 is TGTGCCATCAGTGGGACAGGGGGCGATCAGCCCCAGCATTTT.

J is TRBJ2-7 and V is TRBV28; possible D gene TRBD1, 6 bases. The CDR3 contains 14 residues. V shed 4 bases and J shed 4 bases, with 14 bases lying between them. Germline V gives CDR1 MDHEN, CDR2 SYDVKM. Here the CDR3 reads CASSSLTGSYEQYF. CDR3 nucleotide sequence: TGTGCCAGCAGTTCTTTGACAGGATCATACGAGCAGTACTTC. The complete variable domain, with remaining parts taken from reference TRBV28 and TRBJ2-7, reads DVKVTQSSRYLVKRTGEKVFLECVQDMDHENMFWYRQDPGLGLRLIYFSYDVKMKEKGDIPEGYSVSREKKERFSLILESASTNQTSMYLCASSSLTGSYEQYFGPGTRLTVT.

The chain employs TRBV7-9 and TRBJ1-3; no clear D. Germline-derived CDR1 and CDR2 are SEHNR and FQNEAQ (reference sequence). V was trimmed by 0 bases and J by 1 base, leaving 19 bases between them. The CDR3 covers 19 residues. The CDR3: CASSLARLRSLSSGNTIYF. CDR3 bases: TGTGCCAGCAGCTTAGCGCGATTACGGTCTTTGTCGTCTGGAAACACCATATATTTT.

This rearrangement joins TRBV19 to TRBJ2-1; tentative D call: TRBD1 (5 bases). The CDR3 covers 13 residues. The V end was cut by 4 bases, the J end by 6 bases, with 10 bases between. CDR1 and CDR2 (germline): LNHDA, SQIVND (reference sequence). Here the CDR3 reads CASSTKGPNEQFF. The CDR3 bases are TGTGCCAGTAGTACAAAGGGGCCCAATGAGCAGTTCTTC.

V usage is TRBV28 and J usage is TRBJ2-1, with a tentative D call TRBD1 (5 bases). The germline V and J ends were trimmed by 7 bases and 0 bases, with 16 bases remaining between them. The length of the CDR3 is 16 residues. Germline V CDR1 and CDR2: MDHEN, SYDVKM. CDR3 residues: CASNLLGVSSYNEQFF. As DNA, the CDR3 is TGTGCCAGCAACCTTTTAGGGGTAAGCTCCTACAATGAGCAGTTCTTC.

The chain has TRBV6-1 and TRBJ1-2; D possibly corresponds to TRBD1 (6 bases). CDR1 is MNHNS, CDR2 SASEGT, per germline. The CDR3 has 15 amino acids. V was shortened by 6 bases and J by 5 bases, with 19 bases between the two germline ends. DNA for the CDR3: TGTGCCAGCAGCCCTGGGAAGGGGGGACCATATGGCTACACCTTC. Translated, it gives CASSPGKGGPYGYTF.